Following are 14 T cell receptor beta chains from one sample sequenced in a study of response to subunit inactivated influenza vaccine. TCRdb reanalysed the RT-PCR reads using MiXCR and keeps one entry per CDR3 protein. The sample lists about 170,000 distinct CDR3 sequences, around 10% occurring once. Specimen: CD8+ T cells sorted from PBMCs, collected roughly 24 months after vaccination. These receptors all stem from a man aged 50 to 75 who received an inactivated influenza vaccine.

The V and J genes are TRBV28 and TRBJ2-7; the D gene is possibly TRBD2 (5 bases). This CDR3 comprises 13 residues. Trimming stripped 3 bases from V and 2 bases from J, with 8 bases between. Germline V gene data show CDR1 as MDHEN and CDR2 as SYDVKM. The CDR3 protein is CASSFGKTYEQYF. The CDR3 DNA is TGTGCCAGCAGTTTCGGGAAGACCTACGAGCAGTACTTC.

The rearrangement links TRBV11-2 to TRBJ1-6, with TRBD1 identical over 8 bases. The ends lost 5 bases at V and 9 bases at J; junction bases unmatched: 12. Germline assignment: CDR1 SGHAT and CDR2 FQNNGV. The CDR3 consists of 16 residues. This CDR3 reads CASSPLNRGYGSPLHF. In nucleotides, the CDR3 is TGTGCCAGCAGCCCCCTGAACAGGGGGTACGGTTCACCCCTCCACTTT.

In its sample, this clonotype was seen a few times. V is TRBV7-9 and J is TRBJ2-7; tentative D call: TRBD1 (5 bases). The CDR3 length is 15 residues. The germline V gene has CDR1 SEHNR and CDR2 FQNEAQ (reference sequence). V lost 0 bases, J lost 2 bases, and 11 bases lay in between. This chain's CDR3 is CASSLASAGTYEQYF. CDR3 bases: TGTGCCAGCAGCTTAGCCTCTGCAGGGACCTACGAGCAGTACTTC.

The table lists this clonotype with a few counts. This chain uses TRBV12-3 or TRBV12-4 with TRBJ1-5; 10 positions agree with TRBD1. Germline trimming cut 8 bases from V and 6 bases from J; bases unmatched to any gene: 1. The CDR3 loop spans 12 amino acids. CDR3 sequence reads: CASRTGGQPQHF. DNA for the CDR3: TGTGCCAGCCGGACAGGGGGTCAGCCCCAGCATTTT.

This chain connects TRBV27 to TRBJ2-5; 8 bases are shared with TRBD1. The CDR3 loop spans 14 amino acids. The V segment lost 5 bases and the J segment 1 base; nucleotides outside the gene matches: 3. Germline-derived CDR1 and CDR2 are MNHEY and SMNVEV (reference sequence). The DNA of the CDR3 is TGTGCCAGCAGTCCCGGACAGGGCCAAGAGACCCAGTACTTC. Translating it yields CASSPGQGQETQYF.

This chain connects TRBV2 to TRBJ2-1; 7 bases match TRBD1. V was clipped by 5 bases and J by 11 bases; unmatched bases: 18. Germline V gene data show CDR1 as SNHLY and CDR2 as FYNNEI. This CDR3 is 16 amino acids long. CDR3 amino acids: CASSTTGTALPEKQFF. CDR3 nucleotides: TGTGCCAGCAGTACTACCGGGACAGCCTTACCCGAGAAGCAGTTCTTC.

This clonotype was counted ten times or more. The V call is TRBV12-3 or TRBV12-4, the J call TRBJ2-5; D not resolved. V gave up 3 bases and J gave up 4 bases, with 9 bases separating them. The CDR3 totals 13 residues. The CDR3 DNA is TGTGCCAGCAGTTTTGTGTCACCAGAGACCCAGTACTTC. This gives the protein CASSFVSPETQYF.

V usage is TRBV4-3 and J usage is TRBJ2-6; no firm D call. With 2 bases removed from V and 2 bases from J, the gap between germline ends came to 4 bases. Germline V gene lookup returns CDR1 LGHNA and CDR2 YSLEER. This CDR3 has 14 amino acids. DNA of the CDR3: TGCGCCAGCAGCCAATTAGCTGGGGCCAACGTCCTGACTTTC. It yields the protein CASSQLAGANVLTF.

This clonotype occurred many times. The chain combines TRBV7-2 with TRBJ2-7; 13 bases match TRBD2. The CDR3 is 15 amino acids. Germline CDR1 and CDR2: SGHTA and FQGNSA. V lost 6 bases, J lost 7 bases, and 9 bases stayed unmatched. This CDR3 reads CASRLLAGGPIEQYF. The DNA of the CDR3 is TGTGCCAGCAGATTACTAGCGGGAGGGCCGATTGAGCAGTACTTC.

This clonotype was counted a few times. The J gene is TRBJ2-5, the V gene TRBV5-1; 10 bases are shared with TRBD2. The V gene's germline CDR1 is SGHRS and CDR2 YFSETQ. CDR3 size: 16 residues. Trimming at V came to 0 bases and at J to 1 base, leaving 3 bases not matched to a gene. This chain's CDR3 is CASSLVLAGFQETQYF. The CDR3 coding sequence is TGCGCCAGCAGCTTGGTACTAGCGGGGTTCCAAGAGACCCAGTACTTC.

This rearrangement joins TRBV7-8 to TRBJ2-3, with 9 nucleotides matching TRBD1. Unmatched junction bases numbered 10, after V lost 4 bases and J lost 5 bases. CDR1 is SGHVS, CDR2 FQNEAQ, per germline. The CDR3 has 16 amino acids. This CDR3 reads CASSSKDRGGLDTQYF. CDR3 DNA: TGTGCCAGCAGCTCAAAGGACAGGGGAGGATTAGATACGCAGTATTTT.

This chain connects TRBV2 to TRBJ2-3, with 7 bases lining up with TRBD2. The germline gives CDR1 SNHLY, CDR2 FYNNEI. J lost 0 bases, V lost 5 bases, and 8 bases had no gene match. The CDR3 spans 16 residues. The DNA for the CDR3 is TGTGCCAGCAGTAGAGCCGGGACTACTAGCACAGATACGCAGTATTTT. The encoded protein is CASSRAGTTSTDTQYF.

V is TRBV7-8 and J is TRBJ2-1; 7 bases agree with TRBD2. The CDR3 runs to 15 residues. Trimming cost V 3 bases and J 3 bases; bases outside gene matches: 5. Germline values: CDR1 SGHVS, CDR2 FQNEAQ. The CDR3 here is CASSFRGRIYNEQFF. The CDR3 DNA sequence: TGTGCCAGCAGCTTCCGCGGGAGAATCTACAATGAGCAGTTCTTC.

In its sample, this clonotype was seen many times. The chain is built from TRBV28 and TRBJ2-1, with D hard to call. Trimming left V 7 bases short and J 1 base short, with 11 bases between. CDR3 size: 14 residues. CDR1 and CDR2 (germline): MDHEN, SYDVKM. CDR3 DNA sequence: TGTGCCAGCACGTTGGCAGAATCCTACAATGAGCAGTTCTTC. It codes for CASTLAESYNEQFF.